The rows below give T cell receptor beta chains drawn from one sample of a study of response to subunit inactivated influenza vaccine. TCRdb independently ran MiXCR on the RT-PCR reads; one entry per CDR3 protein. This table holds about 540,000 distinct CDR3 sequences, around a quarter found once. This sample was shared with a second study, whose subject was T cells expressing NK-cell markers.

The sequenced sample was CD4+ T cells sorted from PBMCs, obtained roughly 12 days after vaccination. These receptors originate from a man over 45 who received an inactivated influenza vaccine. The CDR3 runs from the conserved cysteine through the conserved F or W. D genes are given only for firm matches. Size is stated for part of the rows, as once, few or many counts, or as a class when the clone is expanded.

TGTGCCACCAGCGAAGGGACTAGCGGGTTGGATACGCAGTATTTT,CATSEGTSGLDTQYF,-,TRBV15,TRBD2,TRBJ2-3
TGTGCCAGCAGCTTAGCGGCGGATCACTCCTACAATGAGCAGTTCTTC,CASSLAADHSYNEQFF,-,TRBV11-2,-,TRBJ2-1
TGTGCCACCAGCAGAAACAATAACCGGGGTGAGACCCAGTACTTC,CATSRNNNRGETQYF,-,TRBV15,-,TRBJ2-5
TGCAGTGCTAGGGGGACTAGCGTCGACTACGAGCAGTACTTC,CSARGTSVDYEQYF,-,TRBV20-1,TRBD2,TRBJ2-7
TGCGCCAGCAGCTTGAATGGGGGTAATGAAAAACTGTTTTTT,CASSLNGGNEKLFF,many,TRBV5-1,-,TRBJ1-4
TGTGCCAGCAGTCCAACACAGCGGGACGGATTAGACTACGAGCAGTACTTC,CASSPTQRDGLDYEQYF,-,TRBV12-3/TRBV12-4,TRBD2,TRBJ2-7
TGCAGCGTGGAGGGGGGAAGGGGTTGGGATAAGGAGCAGTTCTTC,CSVEGGRGWDKEQFF,-,TRBV29-1,-,TRBJ2-1
TGCAGTGCCACGAAAATGACATCCTCCCTCTTT,CSATKMTSSLF,-,TRBV20-1,-,TRBJ1-1
TGTGCCAGCAGTCTACGACTAGGACCAGATACGCAGTATTTT,CASSLRLGPDTQYF,-,TRBV6-2/TRBV6-3,-,TRBJ2-3
TGTGCCAGCAGTCCTGGACAGGGGATTAGGGACACTGAAGCTTTCTTT,CASSPGQGIRDTEAFF,few,TRBV12-3/TRBV12-4,TRBD1,TRBJ1-1
TGTGCCAGCAACGGCCGGGGGGTATATGGCTACACCTTC,CASNGRGVYGYTF,many,TRBV11-2,-,TRBJ1-2
TGTGCCAGCAGCTTCGGACCAATGGGCGCCTATGGCTACACCTTC,CASSFGPMGAYGYTF,few,TRBV5-5,-,TRBJ1-2
TGCAGCGTTCTCCGACCCAAGGGAGGCTACACCTTC,CSVLRPKGGYTF,-,TRBV29-1,-,TRBJ1-2
TGCGCCAGCAGCAAACATAGGGGAACCTACAATGAGCAGTTCTTC,CASSKHRGTYNEQFF,many,TRBV5-1,-,TRBJ2-1
TGCGCCAGCAGCTTCACCGGGGTCTCGCGGGACTCCTACGAGCAGTACTTC,CASSFTGVSRDSYEQYF,many,TRBV5-1,-,TRBJ2-7
TGTGCCAGCAATGAAGGGATTTTACGAGATACGCAGTATTTT,CASNEGILRDTQYF,-,TRBV6-1,-,TRBJ2-3
TGTGCCATCAGTGAGTTTAGTGGTTACGAGCAGTTCTTC,CAISEFSGYEQFF,-,TRBV10-3,-,TRBJ2-1
TGTGCCAGCCGCGCAGGACTTTCGTATGGCTACACCTTC,CASRAGLSYGYTF,-,TRBV28,-,TRBJ1-2
TGTGCCAGCAGCCAAGTCTACCAGAACACTGAAGCTTTCTTT,CASSQVYQNTEAFF,many,TRBV3-1,-,TRBJ1-1
TGCGCCAGCAGCTTAAGGACAGTAGCCACAGATACGCAGTATTTT,CASSLRTVATDTQYF,-,TRBV5-1,-,TRBJ2-3
TGTGCCAGCCTGGGCCCAGGGGAGACCCAGTACTTC,CASLGPGETQYF,-,TRBV12-3/TRBV12-4,-,TRBJ2-5
TGTGCCAGTAGTACCACAGGGAACGATGAGCAGTTCTTC,CASSTTGNDEQFF,-,TRBV19,-,TRBJ2-1
TGCGCCAGCAGCCAAGATGGAACGGGAGGGCAGAAGACCCAGTACTTC,CASSQDGTGGQKTQYF,-,TRBV4-3,TRBD2,TRBJ2-5
TGTGCCAGCAGCGACAGGGTTTCGAGAGAGACCCAGTACTTC,CASSDRVSRETQYF,few,TRBV27,TRBD1,TRBJ2-5
TGTGCCAGCAGTTCAGCACGACAGGGTTACAGCACAGATACGCAGTATTTT,CASSSARQGYSTDTQYF,few,TRBV12-3/TRBV12-4,TRBD1,TRBJ2-3
TGTGCCAGCAGCCAGCGTCCCCGAGCGGGTTCCTACGAGCAGTACTTC,CASSQRPRAGSYEQYF,-,TRBV14,-,TRBJ2-7
TGTGCCAGCAGTGCCCCCCGGGACAGCCTTTCCTACGAGCAGTACTTC,CASSAPRDSLSYEQYF,-,TRBV28,TRBD1,TRBJ2-7
TGTGCCAGCAGCAGTCCAGCCGGAATGACAGGGATGGATGAGCAGTTCTTC,CASSSPAGMTGMDEQFF,-,TRBV11-3,TRBD1,TRBJ2-1
TGTGCCAGCAGCCGAACTTCCGACAGCCTAAACTATGGCTACACCTTC,CASSRTSDSLNYGYTF,-,TRBV11-2,-,TRBJ1-2
TGCGCCAGCAGCCTCGGGACAGGGCGGTTCGATGAGCAGTTCTTC,CASSLGTGRFDEQFF,-,TRBV5-1,TRBD1,TRBJ2-1
TGCAGTGCCAGAGTAGCGGGATCCTACGAGCAGTACTTC,CSARVAGSYEQYF,-,TRBV20-1,TRBD2,TRBJ2-7
TGTGCCAGCAGCGTAGATCCAGGGGTCACCGGGGAGCTGTTTTTT,CASSVDPGVTGELFF,few,TRBV9,-,TRBJ2-2
TGTGCCAGCAGCTCCGAGACGGGAGGCCCGAGCTCCTACGAGCAGTACTTC,CASSSETGGPSSYEQYF,few,TRBV7-2,TRBD2,TRBJ2-7
TGCGCCAGCAGCCAATTAGCGGCGAACACCGGGGAGCTGTTTTTT,CASSQLAANTGELFF,-,TRBV4-1,-,TRBJ2-2
TGTGCCAGCAGCTTACGACAGGGGGCAATAAGTGGCTACACCTTC,CASSLRQGAISGYTF,few,TRBV7-2,TRBD1,TRBJ1-2
TGTGCCAGCAGTCGCGGGACAGGACTTGAGCAGTACTTC,CASSRGTGLEQYF,few,TRBV12-3/TRBV12-4,TRBD1,TRBJ2-7
TGTGCCAGCAGCTCAAACAACCGGCAGGTAAACGGGGAGCTGTTTTTT,CASSSNNRQVNGELFF,-,TRBV7-2,-,TRBJ2-2
TGTGCCAGCAGTGAAGAGGGGACAGGACGATACAATGAGCAGTTCTTC,CASSEEGTGRYNEQFF,-,TRBV2,TRBD1,TRBJ2-1
TGTGCCAGCAGCTTGAGCGGGGGGGCCCGTGTGACCCAGTACTTC,CASSLSGGARVTQYF,few,TRBV5-6,TRBD2,TRBJ2-5
TGTGCCAGCAGTGAGACAGGGATGAACACTGAAGTTTTCTTT,CASSETGMNTEVFF,-,TRBV25-1,TRBD1,TRBJ1-1